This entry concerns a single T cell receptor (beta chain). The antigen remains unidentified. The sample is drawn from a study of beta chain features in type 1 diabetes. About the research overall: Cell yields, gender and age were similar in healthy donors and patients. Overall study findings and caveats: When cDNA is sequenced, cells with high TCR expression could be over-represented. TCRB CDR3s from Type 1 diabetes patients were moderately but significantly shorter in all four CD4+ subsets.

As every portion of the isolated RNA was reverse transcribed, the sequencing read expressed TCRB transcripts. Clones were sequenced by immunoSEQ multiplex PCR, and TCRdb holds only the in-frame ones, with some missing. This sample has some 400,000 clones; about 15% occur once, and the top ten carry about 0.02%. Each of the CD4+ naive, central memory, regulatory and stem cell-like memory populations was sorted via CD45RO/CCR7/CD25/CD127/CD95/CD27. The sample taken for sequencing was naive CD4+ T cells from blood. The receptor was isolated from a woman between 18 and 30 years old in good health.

CDR3 loop: CAWSGQLMNTEAFF. Here the CDR3 DNA reads TGTGCCTGGAGTGGACAGTTAATGAACACTGAAGCTTTCTTT. This chain joins TRBV30 and TRBJ1-1; a weak D match, TRBD1 (5 bases). Germline V lookup: CDR1 GTSNPN, CDR2 SVGIG (reference sequence). The CDR3 is 14 amino acids. V was trimmed by 1 base and J by 0 bases, leaving 9 bases between them.